Following are 23 T cell receptor beta chains from one sample sequenced in a study of PD-1 blockade in classical Hodgkin lymphoma. Here immunoSEQ multiplex PCR was the method, and the copy in TCRdb shows in-frame clones only, minus some. In the table there are around 99,000 clones, roughly 76% of which are singletons. After autologous stem cell transplantation all patients relapsed, and prior brentuximab vedotin exposure differed between cohorts. The sequenced sample was peripheral blood mononuclear cells (PBMCs), obtained before the second cycle of nivolumab. Receptors were obtained from a human donor with classical Hodgkin lymphoma.

This clone showed up just a few times. J is TRBJ2-1 and V is TRBV13, with 8 bases lining up with TRBD1. CDR3 size: 15 residues. Trimming cost V 5 bases and J 3 bases; bases outside gene matches: 6. CDR1 and CDR2 from the germline V gene are PRHDT and FYEKMQ (reference sequence). CDR3 amino acids: CASSAGQGYYNEQFF. The CDR3 region has the DNA TGTGCCAGCAGCGCCGGACAGGGCTACTACAATGAGCAGTTCTTC.

This clone was seen many times. The same CDR3 arises from other DNA sequences in this sample as well. This chain links TRBV5-1 with TRBJ2-7; 7 bases fit TRBD2. Germline V gene data show CDR1 as SGHRS and CDR2 as YFSETQ. CDR3 length: 13 residues. After removal of 2 bases from V and 4 bases from J, the junction contained 3 bases not matched to a gene. CDR3 sequence: CASSLAGLYEQYF. As DNA, the CDR3 is TGCGCCAGCAGCTTAGCGGGACTGTACGAGCAGTACTTC.

This clone was picked up one time. The chain employs TRBV19 and TRBJ2-2; D remains ambiguous. Germline V lookup: CDR1 LNHDA, CDR2 SQIVND (reference sequence). V was shortened by 2 bases and J by 0 bases, with 7 bases between the two germline ends. The CDR3 spans 15 residues. CDR3: CASSINYPNTGELFF. The CDR3 bases are TGTGCCAGTAGTATAAACTACCCGAACACCGGGGAGCTGTTTTTT.

This clone appeared a few times. The chain has TRBV29-1 and TRBJ2-7; TRBD2 aligns across 7 bases. The CDR3 runs to 14 residues. The germline CDR1 and CDR2 sequences are SQVTM and ANQGSEA. V was pared by 8 bases and J by 4 bases, with 14 bases of the junction left unmatched. The CDR3 DNA sequence: TGCAGCTTCTCGGTGGGCGGGAGCGCTTACGAGCAGTACTTC. This codes for CSFSVGGSAYEQYF.

The genes are TRBV5-6 and TRBJ1-3, with D maybe TRBD1 (5 bases). The CDR3 has 14 amino acids. V was trimmed by 2 bases and J by 3 bases, leaving 9 bases between them. Germline V CDR1 and CDR2: SGHDT, YYEEEE. CDR3 DNA: TGTGCCAGCAGCTTAGTTCAGGGTGGAAACACCATATATTTT. It translates to CASSLVQGGNTIYF. Full variable domain (rest looked up from reference TRBV5-6 and TRBJ1-3): DAGVTQSPTHLIKTRGQQVTLRCSPKSGHDTVSWYQQALGQGPQFIFQYYEEEERQRGNFPDRFSGHQFPNYSSELNVNALLLGDSALYLCASSLVQGGNTIYFGEGSWLTVV.

The chain has TRBV18 and TRBJ1-4, with a possible D match to TRBD1 (6 bases). The CDR3 has 17 amino acids. Per germline, CDR1 KGHSH and CDR2 LQKENI. Trimming stripped 5 bases from V and 6 bases from J, with 22 bases between. DNA for the CDR3: TGTGCCAGCTCATCTACAAAAGTCCCAGGGGTCGATGAAAAACTGTTTTTT. This translates into CASSSTKVPGVDEKLFF.

The J gene is TRBJ2-5, the V gene TRBV4-1; D may be TRBD2 (6 bases). The germline V and J ends were trimmed by 1 base and 5 bases, with 11 bases remaining between them. Germline V CDR1 and CDR2: MGHRA, YSYEKL. The CDR3 runs 14 residues. The CDR3 nucleotides read TGCGCCAGCAGCCAAGTCGGGGGTCTGGAGACCCAGTACTTC. It specifies CASSQVGGLETQYF.

This clone is medium-sized by share. The V call is TRBV28, the J call TRBJ1-1; 11 bases align to TRBD1. This CDR3 has 15 residues. CDR1 and CDR2 (germline): MDHEN, SYDVKM. The junction had 4 bases not matched to a gene; V was cut back by 4 bases and J by 3 bases. The CDR3 nucleotides read TGTGCCAGCAGTTCCCAGGGACAGGGGGACACTGAAGCTTTCTTT. Encoded protein: CASSSQGQGDTEAFF.

The DNA of the CDR3 is TGTGCCAGCAGCTTAGCGAGGGGGAGCGGCCAAGAGACCCAGTACTTC. Amino acids: CASSLARGSGQETQYF. The chain carries TRBV7-2 and TRBJ2-5, with D perhaps matching TRBD1 (6 bases). The CDR3 is made up of 16 amino acids. V gave up 0 bases and J gave up 1 base, with 12 bases separating them. The germline V gene has CDR1 SGHTA and CDR2 FQGNSA. Full variable domain (remainder filled in from reference TRBV7-2 and TRBJ2-5): GAGVSQSPSNKVTEKGKDVELRCDPISGHTALYWYRQSLGQGLEFLIYFQGNSAPDKSGLPSDRFSAERTGGSVSTLTIQRTQQEDSAVYLCASSLARGSGQETQYFGPGTRLLVL.

The V gene is TRBV5-1, the J gene TRBJ2-7; D gene uncertain. Between the trimmed V and J ends, which lost 0 bases and 2 bases, there was a span of 9 bases. CDR1 SGHRS and CDR2 YFSETQ come from the germline V gene. The CDR3 extends over 14 amino acids. In DNA form, the CDR3 reads TGCGCCAGCAGCTTGGTTGCCGGCACCTACGAGCAGTACTTC. Its translation is CASSLVAGTYEQYF.

The rearrangement joins TRBV5-1 to TRBJ2-1; 9 positions agree with TRBD2. In germline, CDR1 is SGHRS, CDR2 YFSETQ. The CDR3 length is 15 residues. Trimming cost V 0 bases and J 5 bases; bases outside gene matches: 3. CDR3 region: CASSLGLAEHNEQFF. Here the CDR3 DNA reads TGCGCCAGCAGCTTGGGACTAGCGGAGCACAATGAGCAGTTCTTC.

J is TRBJ2-1 and V is TRBV7-2, with D unresolved. This CDR3 comprises 17 residues. From germline, CDR1 is SGHTA and CDR2 FQGNSA. V lost 1 base and J 2 bases, leaving 15 bases between the germline ends. CDR3: CASSLEVAPGPYNEQFF. The CDR3 DNA follows: TGTGCCAGCAGCTTAGAAGTCGCCCCCGGCCCCTACAATGAGCAGTTCTTC.

This clone came up a few times. Other nucleotide sequences in the sample specify the same CDR3. The rearrangement links TRBV5-1 to TRBJ2-5; TRBD1 might be the D (6 bases). Per the germline V gene, CDR1 is SGHRS and CDR2 is YFSETQ. Trimming stripped 0 bases from V and 4 bases from J, with 7 bases between. The CDR3 sequence is 13 residues long. The chain's CDR3 is CASSLGGGETQYF. For the CDR3, the DNA is TGCGCCAGCAGCTTGGGAGGGGGAGAGACCCAGTACTTC.

V gene TRBV5-1 combines with J gene TRBJ2-1; maybe TRBD2 (5 bases). The V gene's germline CDR1 is SGHRS and CDR2 YFSETQ. V gave up 0 bases and J gave up 12 bases, with 13 bases separating them. The CDR3 covers 13 residues. The CDR3 protein is CASSLAGETGQFF. As DNA, the CDR3 is TGCGCCAGCAGCTTGGCCGGGGAGACGGGGCAGTTCTTC.

The rearrangement joins TRBV6-5 to TRBJ1-1, with TRBD1 as a possible D gene (6 bases). This CDR3 has 14 amino acids. The V gene lost 2 bases and the J gene lost 3 bases, with 10 bases spanning the gap. The germline gives CDR1 MNHEY, CDR2 SVGAGI. The CDR3 DNA follows: TGTGCCAGCAGTTACACGGGGGCCTACACTGAAGCTTTCTTT. It yields the protein CASSYTGAYTEAFF.

This clone was seen a single time. The V and J genes are TRBV4-2 and TRBJ2-6; 12 nucleotides align to TRBD2. Germline V gives CDR1 LGHNA, CDR2 YNFKEQ. The CDR3 spans 21 residues. V shed 1 base and J 3 bases; nucleotides not matched to a gene: 13. The chain's CDR3 is CASSQVGLAGGKGSGANVLTF. The CDR3 region has the DNA TGTGCCAGCAGCCAAGTGGGACTAGCGGGTGGAAAAGGGAGTGGGGCCAACGTCCTGACTTTC.

J is TRBJ1-2 and V is TRBV2; 9 bases fit TRBD1. J was trimmed by 7 bases and V by 7 bases; bases with no gene match: 4. Germline V gene data show CDR1 as SNHLY and CDR2 as FYNNEI. CDR3 size: 12 residues. The CDR3 protein is CASTKTGGGYTF. As DNA, the CDR3 is TGTGCCAGCACAAAGACAGGGGGTGGCTACACCTTC. Together with reference TRBV2 and TRBJ1-2, the CDR3 gives the full variable domain: EPEVTQTPSHQVTQMGQEVILRCVPISNHLYFYWYRQILGQKVEFLVSFYNNEISEKSEIFDDQFSVERPDGSNFTLKIRSTKLEDSAMYFCASTKTGGGYTFGSGTRLTVV.

The chain is built from TRBV27 and TRBJ1-1; D may be TRBD1 (5 bases). The V gene's germline CDR1 is MNHEY and CDR2 SMNVEV (reference sequence). The V gene lost 1 base and the J gene lost 5 bases, with 8 bases spanning the gap. The CDR3 extends over 13 amino acids. CDR3 protein: CASSLYWGTEAFF. The CDR3 nucleotides read TGTGCCAGCAGTTTATACTGGGGGACTGAAGCTTTCTTT.

The chain is built from TRBV4-2 and TRBJ2-1; no clear D. The V end lost 4 bases, the J end lost 6 bases, and 10 bases lay between the germline ends. The CDR3 runs to 13 residues. In germline, CDR1 is LGHNA, CDR2 YNFKEQ. CDR3 DNA sequence: TGTGCCAGCAGCCCACCCAGTCCCAATGAGCAGTTCTTC. This sequence encodes CASSPPSPNEQFF.

A few counts support this clone. The CDR3 nucleotides read TGTGCCAGTAGTCTACAGGGGGCCCCGAACACTGAAGCTTTCTTT. As protein: CASSLQGAPNTEAFF. The chain uses TRBV19 and TRBJ1-1, with 9 nucleotides matching TRBD1. The V segment lost 5 bases and the J segment 1 base; nucleotides outside the gene matches: 5. Per germline, CDR1 LNHDA and CDR2 SQIVND (reference sequence). This CDR3 is 15 amino acids long.

The chain is built from TRBV6-5 and TRBJ1-4, with 7 nucleotides matching TRBD1. CDR1 and CDR2 from the germline V gene are MNHEY and SVGAGI. V shed 6 bases and J 7 bases; nucleotides not matched to a gene: 8. This CDR3 comprises 14 residues. CDR3 coding DNA: TGTGCCAGCAGGGGGACAGCAAGGGGTGAAAAACTGTTTTTT. Protein: CASRGTARGEKLFF.

The V gene is TRBV10-3, the J gene TRBJ1-2; a weak D match, TRBD1 (5 bases). V was pared by 0 bases and J by 8 bases, with 10 bases between. The CDR3 consists of 13 residues. Germline CDR1 ENHRY, CDR2 SYGVKD. CDR3 region: CAISESRVGGYTF. CDR3 DNA sequence: TGTGCCATCAGTGAGTCCAGGGTTGGGGGCTACACCTTC.

The chain employs TRBV29-1 and TRBJ2-7; 8 nucleotides line up with TRBD1. Germline V gene lookup returns CDR1 SQVTM and CDR2 ANQGSEA. The length of the CDR3 is 12 residues. The CDR3: CSTGTGETEQYF. CDR3 DNA: TGCAGTACCGGGACAGGAGAGACCGAGCAGTACTTC.